Following are 16 T cell receptor beta chains from one sample sequenced in a study of shared clonotypes between healthy human individuals. Profiling relied on immunoSEQ multiplex PCR, and the TCRdb table lists in-frame clones only, not all of them. The table includes 1.5 million to 1.9 million clones, roughly 98% detected once. The sample was naive CD4+ T cells sorted from blood. Subset specified: CD45RA+ positively selected. The receptors come from a man in his thirties or forties in good health.

The chain combines TRBV2 with TRBJ2-3, with D possibly matching TRBD2 (6 bases). CDR3 length equals 15 residues. Germline values: CDR1 SNHLY, CDR2 FYNNEI. V was shortened by 4 bases and J by 0 bases, with 11 bases between the two germline ends. The CDR3 here is CASSVGGVSTDTQYF. CDR3 bases: TGTGCCAGCAGTGTGGGCGGGGTAAGCACAGATACGCAGTATTTT.

The rearrangement uses TRBV27 and TRBJ2-1; TRBD2 aligns across 8 bases. V was pared by 7 bases and J by 9 bases, with 11 bases of the junction left unmatched. The CDR3 loop spans 14 amino acids. Germline CDR1 and CDR2: MNHEY and SMNVEV (reference sequence). In nucleotides, the CDR3 is TGTGCCAGCACCGCATTGGTAGCGGGGCGTGAGCAGTTCTTC. Encoded protein: CASTALVAGREQFF.

The CDR3 reads CASRTPGLAGVYEQYF. CDR3 DNA: TGTGCCAGCAGGACGCCGGGACTAGCGGGAGTCTACGAGCAGTACTTC. The chain carries TRBV28 and TRBJ2-7, with 14 bases identical to TRBD2. Germline CDR1 and CDR2: MDHEN and SYDVKM. CDR3 length equals 16 residues. Trimming cost V 6 bases and J 3 bases; bases outside gene matches: 7.

The chain couples TRBV28 to TRBJ2-6; 9 bases align to TRBD1. CDR3 length: 18 residues. V shed 11 bases and J 0 bases; nucleotides not matched to a gene: 14. Germline V gene lookup returns CDR1 MDHEN and CDR2 SYDVKM. The CDR3 loop reads CARNWGTGRSSGANVLTF. In nucleotides, the CDR3 is TGTGCCCGAAACTGGGGGACAGGGAGGAGCTCTGGGGCCAACGTCCTGACTTTC.

The chain links TRBV5-1 to TRBJ1-5; TRBD1 agrees at 7 bases. There are 15 residues in the CDR3. From germline, CDR1 is SGHRS and CDR2 YFSETQ. The V and J ends lost 0 bases and 4 bases, in that order; junction bases with no gene match: 4. This CDR3 is CASSLGTGKNQPQHF. The DNA for the CDR3 is TGCGCCAGCAGCTTGGGGACAGGTAAAAATCAGCCCCAGCATTTT.

This chain connects TRBV4-2 to TRBJ1-2, with 8 bases aligning to TRBD1. The CDR3 contains 18 residues. Germline V lookup: CDR1 LGHNA, CDR2 YNFKEQ. V was clipped by 3 bases and J by 4 bases; unmatched bases: 16. The CDR3: CASSQDWARGQVAYGYTF. The CDR3, as DNA: TGTGCCAGCAGCCAGGACTGGGCCCGGGGACAGGTCGCCTATGGCTACACCTTC.

This rearrangement joins TRBV15 to TRBJ2-1; 7 bases align to TRBD1. The length of the CDR3 is 16 residues. Trimming at V came to 3 bases and at J to 0 bases, leaving 5 bases not matched to a gene. The germline gives CDR1 LNHNV, CDR2 YYDKDF (reference sequence). CDR3 sequence (DNA): TGTGCCACCAGCAGGGTCCCAGGGGGCTCCTACAATGAGCAGTTCTTC. It encodes CATSRVPGGSYNEQFF.

The V gene is TRBV30, the J gene TRBJ2-7; D possibly corresponds to TRBD2 (5 bases). V shed 5 bases and J shed 4 bases, with 18 bases lying between them. The CDR3 consists of 14 residues. Germline assignment: CDR1 GTSNPN and CDR2 SVGIG (reference sequence). The chain's CDR3 is CAWGPRTPPYEQYF. CDR3 in DNA: TGTGCCTGGGGTCCTCGGACTCCACCTTACGAGCAGTACTTC.

This clone was seen a single time. The V and J genes are TRBV7-9 and TRBJ2-4, with D hard to call. The CDR3 covers 17 residues. V lost 1 base, J lost 1 base, and 14 bases lay in between. From germline, CDR1 is SEHNR and CDR2 FQNEAQ (reference sequence). The CDR3 DNA reads as TGTGCCAGCAGCTTAGGGTCCATCATGCTGGCCAAAAACATTCAGTACTTC. It encodes CASSLGSIMLAKNIQYF. Full variable domain (rest looked up from reference TRBV7-9 and TRBJ2-4): DTGVSQNPRHKITKRGQNVTFRCDPISEHNRLYWYRQTLGQGPEFLTYFQNEAQLEKSRLLSDRFSAERPKGSFSTLEIQRTEQGDSAMYLCASSLGSIMLAKNIQYFGAGTRLSVL.

The chain couples TRBV19 to TRBJ2-7; no clear D gene. The CDR3 is made up of 12 amino acids. Deletions cut 5 bases from V and 5 bases from J, with 10 bases between. CDR1 and CDR2 (germline): LNHDA, SQIVND (reference sequence). The CDR3, as DNA: TGTGCCAGTAGTGGCCACCGGGACGAGCAGTACTTC. Translating gives CASSGHRDEQYF.

The chain couples TRBV5-4 to TRBJ2-7, with D perhaps TRBD2 (5 bases). CDR3 length equals 13 residues. Germline V gene data show CDR1 as SGHNT and CDR2 as YYREEE (reference sequence). V shed 0 bases and J shed 6 bases, with 10 bases lying between them. CDR3 sequence reads: CASSLDDGLEQYF. The DNA for the CDR3 is TGTGCCAGCAGCTTGGATGACGGACTCGAGCAGTACTTC.

The genes are TRBV11-2 and TRBJ1-4; D gene unclear. The CDR3 is 17 amino acids. The germline V gene encodes CDR1 SGHAT and CDR2 FQNNGV. Trimming took 1 base from V and 0 from J, leaving 12 bases between them. This CDR3 reads CASSLVGFRATNEKLFF. CDR3 nucleotides: TGTGCCAGCAGCTTAGTGGGCTTCCGTGCAACTAATGAAAAACTGTTTTTT.

The V gene is TRBV27, the J gene TRBJ2-2; D unresolved. The V gene's germline CDR1 is MNHEY and CDR2 SMNVEV (reference sequence). The CDR3 is made up of 13 amino acids. With 2 bases removed from V and 8 bases from J, the gap between germline ends came to 9 bases. For the CDR3, the DNA is TGTGCCAGCAGTTTACGTCCTAAAGGGGAGCTGTTTTTT. Its protein product is CASSLRPKGELFF.

The rearrangement joins TRBV19 to TRBJ2-1; tentatively, D is TRBD1 (5 bases). The CDR3 covers 15 residues. V gave up 3 bases and J gave up 10 bases, with 19 bases separating them. Germline V lookup: CDR1 LNHDA, CDR2 SQIVND (reference sequence). CDR3: CASSIPLGHPLEQFF. The CDR3 DNA reads as TGTGCCAGTAGTATTCCCCTTGGACACCCCCTGGAGCAGTTCTTC.

This chain links TRBV7-2 with TRBJ2-7; TRBD2 aligns across 8 bases. The length of the CDR3 is 15 residues. J was trimmed by 2 bases and V by 4 bases; bases with no gene match: 7. Germline CDR1 is SGHTA and CDR2 is FQGNSA. CDR3 nucleotides: TGTGCCAGCAGCTCCCGAAGCGGGAGCCCCTACGAGCAGTACTTC. Translation gives CASSSRSGSPYEQYF.

The V gene is TRBV19, the J gene TRBJ1-1; TRBD1 aligns across 10 bases. J lost 0 bases, V lost 5 bases, and 12 bases had no gene match. This CDR3 comprises 18 residues. Germline loops: CDR1 LNHDA, CDR2 SQIVND (reference sequence). The CDR3 DNA is TGTGCCAGTAGTGTTCTTCCGGGACAGGGGTTCATGAACACTGAAGCTTTCTTT. Translation: CASSVLPGQGFMNTEAFF.